A single sample is the source of the 5 T cell receptor beta chains below, sequenced in a study of OX40 agonist ivuxolimab in advanced cancers. Assay used: immunoSEQ multiplex PCR; TCRdb lists only in-frame clones, some missing. The repertoire holds about 38,000 clones, with 65% to 90% as singletons. Sequencing used CD4+ or CD8+ T cells sorted from blood, obtained in a trial of the OX40 agonist ivuxolimab. These receptors originate from an adult with an advanced solid tumor such as melanoma, head and neck, liver or kidney cancer.

V usage is TRBV7-2 and J usage is TRBJ1-2; tentative D call: TRBD1 (6 bases). V lost 1 base and J lost 4, with 7 bases in between. This CDR3 contains 13 residues. Germline V lookup: CDR1 SGHTA, CDR2 FQGNSA. This chain's CDR3 is CASSLVGGYGYTF. For the CDR3, the DNA is TGTGCCAGCAGCTTAGTAGGGGGCTATGGCTACACCTTC. The variable domain in full, with the rest retrieved from reference TRBV7-2 and TRBJ1-2, is GAGVSQSPSNKVTEKGKDVELRCDPISGHTALYWYRQSLGQGLEFLIYFQGNSAPDKSGLPSDRFSAERTGGSVSTLTIQRTQQEDSAVYLCASSLVGGYGYTFGSGTRLTVV.

The CDR3 bases are TGCGCCAGCAGTGAGTATGCAAGGGCTGAAGCTTTCTTT. This gives the protein CASSEYARAEAFF. The chain employs TRBV10-2 and TRBJ1-1; D call uncertain. The CDR3 runs to 13 residues. The ends were cut back, 1 base at V and 6 bases at J, with 9 bases in the middle. Per the germline V gene, CDR1 is WSHSY and CDR2 is SAAADI.

The chain couples TRBV5-6 to TRBJ2-2; 8 bases fit TRBD1. The junction had 3 bases not matched to a gene; V was cut back by 4 bases and J by 1 base. Germline assignment: CDR1 SGHDT and CDR2 YYEEEE. The CDR3 has 15 residues. This CDR3 reads CASSRDRMNTGELFF. As DNA, the CDR3 is TGTGCCAGCAGCCGGGACAGGATGAACACCGGGGAGCTGTTTTTT. Complete variable domain (other parts from reference TRBV5-6 and TRBJ2-2): DAGVTQSPTHLIKTRGQQVTLRCSPKSGHDTVSWYQQALGQGPQFIFQYYEEEERQRGNFPDRFSGHQFPNYSSELNVNALLLGDSALYLCASSRDRMNTGELFFGEGSRLTVL.

This chain connects TRBV29-1 to TRBJ1-2; D remains unclear. The CDR3 consists of 11 residues. V shed 6 bases and J shed 4 bases, with 9 bases lying between them. Germline CDR1 SQVTM, CDR2 ANQGSEA. This CDR3 reads CSVDLLYGYTF. As DNA, the CDR3 is TGCAGCGTGGACCTCCTCTATGGCTACACCTTC.

This sequence joins TRBV21-1 and TRBJ2-1; the table's D call, TRBD1, has no DNA check behind it. TRBV21-1 is shown as a pseudogene. The CDR3 length is 15 residues. The DNA of the CDR3 is TGTGCCAGCAGCAAAGAGGTGACAGGGAACAATGAGCAGTTCTTC. Translating gives CASSKEVTGNNEQFF.